This TCR beta chain was captured in a study of Ad26.COV2.S vaccination and SARS-CoV-2 variants. Findings and limits, study-wide: Spike-specific responses of CD8+ and CD4+ T cells were reported to display substantial breadth after vaccination. Recipients of either vaccine or placebo displayed similar breadth of non-spike TCRs.

Trimming removed 4 bases from V and 7 bases from J, with 13 bases in between. Germline assignment: CDR1 MNHEY and CDR2 SMNVEV (reference sequence). CDR3 size: 13 residues. The table came from immunoSEQ multiplex PCR; TCRdb's copy has only in-frame clones and leaves some out. This sample carries just over 350,000 clones, 70% to 90% of them seen once, and the ten largest clones take roughly 3.5%. Specified treatment: some 20 received Ad26.COV2.S at low or high dose, single or two shots; about 5 received placebo; per-sample allocation not given. The samples date from day 63 after the first vaccine or placebo injection. A remark on this clone: Its antigen is unknown.

The chain employs TRBV27 and TRBJ1-2; weak D call: TRBD1 (5 bases). The sequencing here drew on peripheral blood, taken in a trial of Ad26.COV2.S vaccine versus placebo. The TCR sequence derives from a person between 18 and 60 years old who received the Ad26.COV2.S COVID-19 vaccine or a placebo. Here the CDR3 DNA reads TGTGCCAGCAGTTGGGGGGGGTTCGGTGGCTACACCTTC. It specifies CASSWGGFGGYTF.